The rows below give T cell receptor beta chains drawn from one sample of a study of cytomegalovirus exposure and HLA in healthy donors. Clones were read by immunoSEQ multiplex PCR, and TCRdb kept only the in-frame ones, dropping some. Among around 71,000 clones listed, under 80% were seen once. Sequences were obtained from PBMCs. These receptors were taken from a male donor in good health and CMV-seropositive. Both conserved end residues are part of each CDR3. The order of the fields is D gene, clone size, V gene, J gene, CDR3 DNA, CDR3 protein. The D gene is left open where the match is weak. Not every row has a clone size; where given, it reads once, few, many or a size class.

-	few	TRBV9	TRBJ1-4	TGTGCCAGCAGCCCACGGGGGGGGAGGGCCCTACGAGCAACTAATGAAAAACTGTTTTTT	CASSPRGGRALRATNEKLFF
-	-	TRBV30	TRBJ1-5	TGTGCCTGGGATTGGCCGGGGCAGCCCCAGCATTTT	CAWDWPGQPQHF
-	-	TRBV19	TRBJ2-5	TGTGCCAGTAGTATGAGAGGGGGTAGGGACCTCGGGTTTGAGACCCAGTACTTC	CASSMRGGRDLGFETQYF
-	few	TRBV7-2	TRBJ2-2	TGTGCCAGCAGCTTTTCACTGGGGGAGCTGTTTTTT	CASSFSLGELFF
TRBD2	-	TRBV6-5	TRBJ2-1	TGTGCCAGCAGTTCCTTAGCGGGAGCCTGGCATGAGCAGTTCTTC	CASSSLAGAWHEQFF
TRBD1	-	TRBV2	TRBJ1-6	TGTGCCAGCAGCTTAGACAGGGCCTCTGGGACACCCCTCCACTTT	CASSLDRASGTPLHF
TRBD2	-	TRBV7-3	TRBJ2-1	TGTGCCAGCAGGCAAGGACTAGCGCGGGGGGGTGAGCAGTTCTTC	CASRQGLARGGEQFF
-	-	TRBV5-6	TRBJ1-2	TGTGCCAGCAGCCCTACTTCAGGGTCCTATGGCTACACCTTC	CASSPTSGSYGYTF
TRBD1	-	TRBV19	TRBJ2-2	TGTGCCAGTAGTCCCCGGGACAGGCGGACCGGGGAGCTGTTTTTT	CASSPRDRRTGELFF
TRBD2	-	TRBV4-1	TRBJ2-1	TGCGCCAGCAGCGCTGCTTGGCTAGCGGGAAACAATGAGCGGTTCTTC	CASSAAWLAGNNERFF
TRBD1	-	TRBV5-6	TRBJ1-5	TGTGCCAGCAGCTTGTTGGGACAGGGGAAGAATCAGCCCCAGCATTTT	CASSLLGQGKNQPQHF
-	-	TRBV15	TRBJ2-7	TGTGCCACCAGCAGAGATTTAGCGCGGACCTACGAGCAGTACTTC	CATSRDLARTYEQYF
-	-	TRBV5-1	TRBJ2-6	TGCGCCAGCAGCTTGGTGACAGCTGGGGCCAACGTCCTGACTTTC	CASSLVTAGANVLTF
-	once	TRBV6-1	TRBJ2-7	TGTGCCAGCAGTGTTGGGGGGTCCTCCTACGAGCAGTACTTC	CASSVGGSSYEQYF
TRBD1	once	TRBV7-2	TRBJ2-7	TGTGCCAGCAGCTCCGGACAGGGTACCTACGAGCAGTACTTC	CASSSGQGTYEQYF
TRBD2	once	TRBV7-8	TRBJ2-1	TGTGCCAGCACCTTCGAACTAGCGGGGGGATTGGATGAGCAGTTCTTC	CASTFELAGGLDEQFF
TRBD1	once	TRBV7-9	TRBJ1-2	TGTGCCAGCAGCTTAGGCAGGGGGATCGATGGCTGCACCTTC	CASSLGRGIDGCTF
-	few	TRBV25-1	TRBJ2-7	TGTGCCAGCAGCCGACAGACCTACGAGCAGTACTTC	CASSRQTYEQYF
-	-	TRBV29-1	TRBJ2-7	TGCAGCGTAGGGGACATCACCTACGAGCAGTACTTC	CSVGDITYEQYF
-	-	TRBV5-1	TRBJ2-7	TGCGCCAGCAGCAAGCCGACAGTTAGCCCCTACGAGCAGTACTTC	CASSKPTVSPYEQYF
TRBD1	-	TRBV5-5	TRBJ2-1	TGTGCCAGCAGCTTAAGAGGGGACAGTTACAATGAGCAGTTCTTC	CASSLRGDSYNEQFF
-	-	TRBV7-2	TRBJ1-2	TGTGCCAGCAGCTTAGTAGGTCGGAGCTATGGCTACACCTTC	CASSLVGRSYGYTF
-	-	TRBV6-1	TRBJ1-5	TGTGCCAGCAGTGAAACCCCTCGGGGTGCCCGGTCCAAGCATTTT	CASSETPRGARSKHF
-	-	TRBV9	TRBJ2-5	TGTGCCAGCAGCCTCCGAGAGTGGGAGACCCAGTACTTC	CASSLREWETQYF
TRBD1	few	TRBV4-2	TRBJ2-7	TGTGCCAGCAGCCAGGACAGGGGCGAGCCCTACGAGCAGTACTTC	CASSQDRGEPYEQYF
TRBD2	-	TRBV9	TRBJ2-7	TGTGCCAGCAGCCCCCCCCGGGGGGGGTCTTACGAGCAGTACTTC	CASSPPRGGSYEQYF